This entry is about one TCR beta chain. The data are from a study of blood T cell repertoires in COVID-19. Study in general: Italy, Spain and the United States were the sources of the convalescent and acute COVID-19 samples.

Enrolled through a virtual design, the participants were between roughly 18 and 95 years of age and came from about two dozen US areas. Grouping used clinical history reported by participants in a survey and questionnaire. Methods used by the authors: Nucleated cell number was recorded as an estimate derived from reference gene primer amplification. TCRdb's table, derived via immunoSEQ multiplex PCR, lists solely in-frame clones and lacks some. Clone size and V and J calls were adopted from that table, with D and trimming inferred from the DNA. The profile shows under 300,000 clones, just over 85% of them singletons. The length of the CDR3 is 17 residues. The trim removed 5 bases at V and 7 bases at J, leaving 13 bases unmatched. Germline values: CDR1 MNHEY, CDR2 SMNVEV (reference sequence).

This receptor was identified in a man aged 18 to 30 who had recovered from COVID-19. Sequencing was done on a sample of PBMCs or T cells enriched from blood (not recorded which). The genes are TRBV27 and TRBJ1-6; 8 bases match TRBD1. This CDR3 reads CASSPKIGQGINSPLHF. The CDR3 DNA is TGTGCCAGCAGTCCCAAAATCGGACAGGGAATAAATTCACCCCTCCACTTT.